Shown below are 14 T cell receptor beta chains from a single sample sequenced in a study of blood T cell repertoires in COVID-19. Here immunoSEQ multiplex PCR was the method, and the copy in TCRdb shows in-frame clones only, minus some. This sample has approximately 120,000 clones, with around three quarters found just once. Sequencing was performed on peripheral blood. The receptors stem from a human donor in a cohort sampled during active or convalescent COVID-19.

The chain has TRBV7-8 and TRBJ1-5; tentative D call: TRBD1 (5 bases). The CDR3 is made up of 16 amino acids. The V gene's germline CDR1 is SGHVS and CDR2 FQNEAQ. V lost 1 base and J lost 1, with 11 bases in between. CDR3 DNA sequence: TGTGCCAGCAGCTTAGGATCCCAGGGAAGCAATCAGCCCCAGCATTTT. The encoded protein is CASSLGSQGSNQPQHF.

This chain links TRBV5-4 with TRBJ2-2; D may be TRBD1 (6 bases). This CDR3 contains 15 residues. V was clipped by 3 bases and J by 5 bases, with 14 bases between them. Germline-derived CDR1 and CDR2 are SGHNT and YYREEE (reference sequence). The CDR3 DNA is TGTGCCAGCAGCTCCTGGGGACAAGGTACCGGGGAGCTGTTTTTT. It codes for CASSSWGQGTGELFF.

In nucleotides, the CDR3 is TGTGCCAGCACCCCACCTCAGGGGCCCCCCTACGAGCAGTACTTC. This gives the protein CASTPPQGPPYEQYF. The rearrangement links TRBV28 to TRBJ2-7, with TRBD1 as a possible D gene (6 bases). Per germline, CDR1 MDHEN and CDR2 SYDVKM. The CDR3 is made up of 15 amino acids. Between the trimmed V and J ends, which lost 7 bases and 2 bases, there was a span of 18 bases. Full variable domain (outside the CDR3, taken from reference TRBV28 and TRBJ2-7): DVKVTQSSRYLVKRTGEKVFLECVQDMDHENMFWYRQDPGLGLRLIYFSYDVKMKEKGDIPEGYSVSREKKERFSLILESASTNQTSMYLCASTPPQGPPYEQYFGPGTRLTVT.

The CDR3 is CASSILGTIWSGELFF. CDR3 coding DNA: TGTGCCAGCAGCATTCTCGGGACTATTTGGTCCGGGGAGCTGTTTTTT. The chain employs TRBV28 and TRBJ2-2, with TRBD2 identical over 7 bases. Unmatched junction bases numbered 13, after V lost 6 bases and J lost 6 bases. From germline, CDR1 is MDHEN and CDR2 SYDVKM. This CDR3 has 16 amino acids. The entire variable domain, with the rest obtained from reference TRBV28 and TRBJ2-2, is as follows: DVKVTQSSRYLVKRTGEKVFLECVQDMDHENMFWYRQDPGLGLRLIYFSYDVKMKEKGDIPEGYSVSREKKERFSLILESASTNQTSMYLCASSILGTIWSGELFFGEGSRLTVL.

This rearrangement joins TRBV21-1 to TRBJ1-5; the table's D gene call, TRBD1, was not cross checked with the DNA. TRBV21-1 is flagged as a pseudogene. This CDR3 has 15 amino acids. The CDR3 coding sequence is TGTGCCAGCAGCAAAGGGGACAGGGGTTGGCAGCCCCAGCATTTT. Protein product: CASSKGDRGWQPQHF.

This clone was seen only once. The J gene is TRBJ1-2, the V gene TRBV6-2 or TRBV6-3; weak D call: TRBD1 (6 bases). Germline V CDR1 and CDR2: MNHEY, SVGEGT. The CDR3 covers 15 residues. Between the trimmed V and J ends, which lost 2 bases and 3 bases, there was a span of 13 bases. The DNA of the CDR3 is TGTGCCAGCAGTTACCCACCAGGGGTTGACTATGGCTACACCTTC. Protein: CASSYPPGVDYGYTF.

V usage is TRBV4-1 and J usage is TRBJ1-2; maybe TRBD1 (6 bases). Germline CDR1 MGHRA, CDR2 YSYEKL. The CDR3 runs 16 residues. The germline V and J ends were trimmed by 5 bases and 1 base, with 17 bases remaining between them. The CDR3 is CASSSIPGHNNYGYTF. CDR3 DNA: TGCGCCAGCAGCTCAATCCCGGGACATAATAACTATGGCTACACCTTC.

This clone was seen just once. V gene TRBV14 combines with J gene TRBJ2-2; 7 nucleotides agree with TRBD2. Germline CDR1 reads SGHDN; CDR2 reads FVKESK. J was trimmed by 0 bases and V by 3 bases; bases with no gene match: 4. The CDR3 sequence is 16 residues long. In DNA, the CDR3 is TGTGCCAGCAGCCATAGAGCGGGACCGAACACCGGGGAGCTGTTTTTT. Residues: CASSHRAGPNTGELFF.

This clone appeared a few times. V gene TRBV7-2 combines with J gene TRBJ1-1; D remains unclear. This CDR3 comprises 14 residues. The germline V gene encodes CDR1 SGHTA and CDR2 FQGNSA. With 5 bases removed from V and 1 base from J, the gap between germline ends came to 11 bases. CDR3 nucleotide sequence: TGTGCCAGCAGCCTCGGAGGGAGGAACACTGAAGCTTTCTTT. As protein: CASSLGGRNTEAFF.

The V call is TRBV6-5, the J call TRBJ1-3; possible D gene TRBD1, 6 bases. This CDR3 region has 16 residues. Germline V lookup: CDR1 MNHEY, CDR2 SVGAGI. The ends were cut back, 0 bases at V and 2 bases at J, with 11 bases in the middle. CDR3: CASSYSFRGTGNTIYF. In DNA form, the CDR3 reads TGTGCCAGCAGTTACTCATTCAGGGGTACTGGAAACACCATATATTTT.

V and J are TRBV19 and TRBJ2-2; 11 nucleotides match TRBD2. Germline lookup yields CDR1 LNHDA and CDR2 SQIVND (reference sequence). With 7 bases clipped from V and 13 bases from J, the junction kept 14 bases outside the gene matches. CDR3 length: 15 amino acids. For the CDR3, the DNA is TGTGCCAGTACGGGGACTAGCGGACACCCTCAGGGGCTGTTTTTT. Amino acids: CASTGTSGHPQGLFF.

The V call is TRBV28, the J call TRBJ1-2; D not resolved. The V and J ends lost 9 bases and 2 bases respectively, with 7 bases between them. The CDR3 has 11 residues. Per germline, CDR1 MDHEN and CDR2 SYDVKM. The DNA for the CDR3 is TGTGCCAGTGTACAGAACTATGGCTACACCTTC. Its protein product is CASVQNYGYTF.

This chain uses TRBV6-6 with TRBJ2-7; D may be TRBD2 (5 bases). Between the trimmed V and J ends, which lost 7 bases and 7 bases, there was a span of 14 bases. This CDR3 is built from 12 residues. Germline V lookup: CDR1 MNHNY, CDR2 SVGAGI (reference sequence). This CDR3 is CASKREGWEQYF. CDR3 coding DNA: TGTGCCAGCAAGAGGGAAGGTTGGGAGCAGTACTTC.

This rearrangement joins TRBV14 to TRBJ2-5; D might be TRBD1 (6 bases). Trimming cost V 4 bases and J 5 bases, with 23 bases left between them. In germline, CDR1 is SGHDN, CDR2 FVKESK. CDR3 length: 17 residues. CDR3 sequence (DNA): TGTGCCAGCAGCCCATACTACAGGGATTTGGTGTGGGAGACCCAGTACTTC. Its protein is CASSPYYRDLVWETQYF.